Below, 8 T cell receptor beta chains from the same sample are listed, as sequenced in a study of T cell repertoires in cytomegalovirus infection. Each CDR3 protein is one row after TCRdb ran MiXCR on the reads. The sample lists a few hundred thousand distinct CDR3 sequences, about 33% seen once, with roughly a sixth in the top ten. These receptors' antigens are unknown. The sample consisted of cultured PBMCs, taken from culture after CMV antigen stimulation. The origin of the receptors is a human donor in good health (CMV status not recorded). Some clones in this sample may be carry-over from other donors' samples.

The DNA for the CDR3 is TGTGCCAGCTCACCATCGTACGGAAGCGGACCGCAGTACGTC. Its translation is CASSPSYGSGPQYV. This chain links TRBV18 with TRBJ2-7; TRBD2 is a possible D gene (5 bases). Germline V gives CDR1 KGHSH, CDR2 LQKENI. The V end lost 2 bases, the J end lost 9 bases, and 17 bases lay between the germline ends. The CDR3 contains 14 residues.

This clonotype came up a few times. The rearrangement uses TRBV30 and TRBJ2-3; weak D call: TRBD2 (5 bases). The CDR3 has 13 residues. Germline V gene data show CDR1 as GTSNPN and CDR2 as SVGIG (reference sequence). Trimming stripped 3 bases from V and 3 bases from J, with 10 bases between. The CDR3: CAWRGADTDTQYF. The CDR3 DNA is TGTGCCTGGAGAGGAGCGGATACAGATACGCAGTATTTT.

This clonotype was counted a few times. Here the CDR3 reads CASSQRFLTDTQYF. The CDR3 DNA reads TGTGCCAGCAGCCAGCGGTTCCTCACAGATACGCAGTATTTT. The chain uses TRBV7-2 and TRBJ2-3, with D possibly matching TRBD2 (5 bases). The CDR3 covers 14 residues. V was cut by 5 bases and J by 2 bases, with 11 bases left in between. Germline V lookup: CDR1 SGHTA, CDR2 FQGNSA.

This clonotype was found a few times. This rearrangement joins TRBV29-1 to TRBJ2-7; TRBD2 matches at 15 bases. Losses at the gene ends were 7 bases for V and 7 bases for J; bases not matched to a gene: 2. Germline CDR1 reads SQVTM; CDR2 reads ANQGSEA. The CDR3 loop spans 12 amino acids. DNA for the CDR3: TGCAGCGGTGGGACTAGCGGGAGGGAGCAGTACTTC. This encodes CSGGTSGREQYF.

In nucleotides, the CDR3 is TGTGCCAGCAGTTTGGGGGTAGCGAGGGTAAATGAGCAGTTCTTC. Encoded protein: CASSLGVARVNEQFF. V and J are TRBV27 and TRBJ2-1; D could derive from TRBD1 or TRBD2 (5 bases each). Germline lookup yields CDR1 MNHEY and CDR2 SMNVEV (reference sequence). The CDR3 is made up of 15 amino acids. Trimming left V 3 bases short and J 7 bases short, with 16 bases between.

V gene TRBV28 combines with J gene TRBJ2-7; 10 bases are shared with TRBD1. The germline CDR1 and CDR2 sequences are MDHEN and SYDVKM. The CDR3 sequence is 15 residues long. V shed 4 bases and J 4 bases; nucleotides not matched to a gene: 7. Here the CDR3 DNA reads TGTGCCAGCAGTTGGTATCGGGACAGGGGTTACGAGCAGTACTTC. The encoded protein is CASSWYRDRGYEQYF. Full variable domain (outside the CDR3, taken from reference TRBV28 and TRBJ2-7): DVKVTQSSRYLVKRTGEKVFLECVQDMDHENMFWYRQDPGLGLRLIYFSYDVKMKEKGDIPEGYSVSREKKERFSLILESASTNQTSMYLCASSWYRDRGYEQYFGPGTRLTVT.

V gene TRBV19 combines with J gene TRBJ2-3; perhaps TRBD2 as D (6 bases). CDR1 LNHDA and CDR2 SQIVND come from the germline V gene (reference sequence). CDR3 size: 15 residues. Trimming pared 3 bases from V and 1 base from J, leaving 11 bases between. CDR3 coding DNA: TGTGCCAGTAGTATCAGCGGAGGGGGCACAGATACGCAGTATTTT. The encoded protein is CASSISGGGTDTQYF.

The CDR3 nucleotides read TGCAGTGTCGTAAATTGGCTAGCGGGAGGGACAGAGACCCAGTACTTC. Its translation: CSVVNWLAGGTETQYF. The chain employs TRBV20-1 and TRBJ2-5, with TRBD2 matching over 12 bases. From germline, CDR1 is DFQATT and CDR2 SNEGSKA (reference sequence). Trimming took 7 bases from V and 4 from J; bases not matched to a gene: 13. The CDR3 has 16 residues.